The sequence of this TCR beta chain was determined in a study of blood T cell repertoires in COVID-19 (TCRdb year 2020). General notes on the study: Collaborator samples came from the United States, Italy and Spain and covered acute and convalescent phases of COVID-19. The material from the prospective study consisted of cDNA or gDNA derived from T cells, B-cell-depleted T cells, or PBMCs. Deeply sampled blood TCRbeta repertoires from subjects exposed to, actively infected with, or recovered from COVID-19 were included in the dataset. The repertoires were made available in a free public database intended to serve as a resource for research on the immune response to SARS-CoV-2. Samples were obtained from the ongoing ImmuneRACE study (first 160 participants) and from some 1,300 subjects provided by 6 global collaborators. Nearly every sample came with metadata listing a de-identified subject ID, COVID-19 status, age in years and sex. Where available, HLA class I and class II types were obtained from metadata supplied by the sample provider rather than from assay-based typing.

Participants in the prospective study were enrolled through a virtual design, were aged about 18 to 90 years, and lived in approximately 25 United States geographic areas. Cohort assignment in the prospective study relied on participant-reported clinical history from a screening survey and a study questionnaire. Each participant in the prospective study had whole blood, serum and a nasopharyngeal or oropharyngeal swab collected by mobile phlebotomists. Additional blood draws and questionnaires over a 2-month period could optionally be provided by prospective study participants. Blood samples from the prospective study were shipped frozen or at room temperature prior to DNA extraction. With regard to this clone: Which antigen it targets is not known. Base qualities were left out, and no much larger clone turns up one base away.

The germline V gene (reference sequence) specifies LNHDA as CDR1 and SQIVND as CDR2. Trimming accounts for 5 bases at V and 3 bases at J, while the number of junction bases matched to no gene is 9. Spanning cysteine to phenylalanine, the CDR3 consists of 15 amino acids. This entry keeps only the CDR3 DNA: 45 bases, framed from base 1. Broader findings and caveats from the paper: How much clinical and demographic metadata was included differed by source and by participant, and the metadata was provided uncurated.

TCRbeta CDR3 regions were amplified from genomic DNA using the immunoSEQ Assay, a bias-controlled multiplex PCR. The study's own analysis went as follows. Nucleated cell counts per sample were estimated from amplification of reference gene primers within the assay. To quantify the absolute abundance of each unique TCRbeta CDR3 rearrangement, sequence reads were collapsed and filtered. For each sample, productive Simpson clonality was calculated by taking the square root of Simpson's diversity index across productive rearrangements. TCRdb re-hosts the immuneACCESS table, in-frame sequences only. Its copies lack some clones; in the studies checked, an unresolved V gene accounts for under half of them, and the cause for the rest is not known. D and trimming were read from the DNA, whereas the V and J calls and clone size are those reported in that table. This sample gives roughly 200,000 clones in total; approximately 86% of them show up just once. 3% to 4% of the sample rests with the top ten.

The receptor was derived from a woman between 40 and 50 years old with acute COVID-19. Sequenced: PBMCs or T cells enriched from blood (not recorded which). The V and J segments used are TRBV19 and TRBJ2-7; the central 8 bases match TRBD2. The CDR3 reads CASSWSVRGDYEQYF. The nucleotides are TGTGCCAGTAGTTGGTCTGTGCGGGGGGACTACGAGCAGTACTTC.